Listed below are T cell receptor beta chains from one sample, sequenced in a study of cytotoxic CD8 clonotypes in ibrutinib-treated CLL. The protocol was immunoSEQ multiplex PCR, while the TCRdb copy is restricted to in-frame clones and leaves out a portion. The data contain around 160,000 clones, approximately 90% of them singletons. Source: PBMCs, taken at disease progression, from a patient treated with ibrutinib. The receptors here all came from a human donor with chronic lymphocytic leukemia. CDR3s include the opening cysteine and the closing phenylalanine or tryptophan. Each record gives: J gene, clone size, D gene, V gene, CDR3 protein, CDR3 DNA. D genes are given only for firm matches. Rows may omit the clone size; those that give it use once, few, many or a size class.

J gene: TRBJ1-5
clone size: .
D gene: .
V gene: TRBV2
CDR3 protein: CASRRGEGNQPQHF
CDR3 DNA: TGTGCCAGCAGGCGCGGGGAAGGCAATCAGCCCCAGCATTTT

J gene: TRBJ2-4
clone size: .
D gene: TRBD1
V gene: TRBV6-1
CDR3 protein: CASTGGGNIQYF
CDR3 DNA: TGTGCCAGTACAGGGGGAGGAAACATTCAGTACTTC

J gene: TRBJ2-2
clone size: .
D gene: .
V gene: TRBV5-1
CDR3 protein: CASSLDGQGLTGELFF
CDR3 DNA: TGCGCCAGCAGCTTGGATGGGCAGGGGCTGACCGGGGAGCTGTTTTTT

J gene: TRBJ2-1
clone size: .
D gene: TRBD2
V gene: TRBV6-5
CDR3 protein: CASSVTSGGYNEQFF
CDR3 DNA: TGTGCCAGCAGCGTGACTAGCGGGGGCTACAATGAGCAGTTCTTC

J gene: TRBJ2-3
clone size: .
D gene: .
V gene: TRBV29-1
CDR3 protein: CSVALPSTDTQYF
CDR3 DNA: TGCAGCGTTGCCCTACCCAGCACAGATACGCAGTATTTT

J gene: TRBJ2-1
clone size: .
D gene: TRBD2
V gene: TRBV7-7
CDR3 protein: CASSLEASGSSEQFF
CDR3 DNA: TGTGCTAGCAGCTTAGAGGCTAGCGGGAGCTCTGAGCAGTTCTTC

J gene: TRBJ1-1
clone size: .
D gene: .
V gene: TRBV27
CDR3 protein: CASSLKGGNYAEAFF
CDR3 DNA: TGTGCCAGCAGTTTGAAAGGAGGGAATTACGCTGAAGCTTTCTTT

J gene: TRBJ2-7
clone size: once
D gene: TRBD2
V gene: TRBV7-8
CDR3 protein: CASSLARLGLAGHYEQYF
CDR3 DNA: TGTGCCAGCAGCTTAGCGAGGTTAGGGCTAGCGGGTCACTACGAGCAGTACTTC

J gene: TRBJ1-3
clone size: .
D gene: .
V gene: TRBV2
CDR3 protein: CASSEGAGNTIYF
CDR3 DNA: TGTGCCAGCAGTGAGGGTGCTGGAAACACCATATATTTT

J gene: TRBJ1-5
clone size: .
D gene: TRBD1
V gene: TRBV5-8
CDR3 protein: CASSPGTGGDQPQHF
CDR3 DNA: TGTGCCAGCAGCCCCGGGACAGGGGGCGATCAGCCCCAGCATTTT

J gene: TRBJ1-4
clone size: .
D gene: .
V gene: TRBV7-2
CDR3 protein: CASSLERWETNEKLFF
CDR3 DNA: TGTGCCAGCAGCCTTGAACGATGGGAAACTAATGAAAAACTGTTTTTT

J gene: TRBJ2-1
clone size: .
D gene: TRBD2
V gene: TRBV5-1
CDR3 protein: CASTLSGLNNEQFF
CDR3 DNA: TGCGCCAGCACCCTATCGGGACTAAACAATGAGCAGTTCTTC

J gene: TRBJ1-2
clone size: .
D gene: TRBD1
V gene: TRBV29-1
CDR3 protein: CSVDRQGEFYGYTF
CDR3 DNA: TGCAGCGTTGATCGACAGGGGGAGTTCTATGGCTACACCTTC

J gene: TRBJ1-1
clone size: .
D gene: .
V gene: TRBV12-5
CDR3 protein: CASGLSQKAFF
CDR3 DNA: TGTGCTAGTGGTTTATCCCAGAAAGCTTTCTTT

J gene: TRBJ2-2
clone size: .
D gene: TRBD2
V gene: TRBV11-3
CDR3 protein: CASSRTSGSNTGELFF
CDR3 DNA: TGTGCCAGCAGCAGGACTAGCGGGAGCAACACCGGGGAGCTGTTTTTT

J gene: TRBJ2-1
clone size: .
D gene: .
V gene: TRBV7-2
CDR3 protein: CASSLDNKYNEQFF
CDR3 DNA: TGTGCCAGCAGCTTAGATAACAAATACAATGAGCAGTTCTTC

J gene: TRBJ2-3
clone size: .
D gene: TRBD2
V gene: TRBV7-3
CDR3 protein: CASSSGLAGVSTDTQYF
CDR3 DNA: TGTGCCAGCAGCTCGGGACTAGCGGGAGTAAGCACAGATACGCAGTATTTT

J gene: TRBJ2-1
clone size: .
D gene: .
V gene: TRBV5-1
CDR3 protein: CASSLDTSRDSQRVF
CDR3 DNA: TGCGCCAGCAGCTTGGACACCTCCCGGGACTCCCAGAGAGTCTTC

J gene: TRBJ2-3
clone size: .
D gene: TRBD2
V gene: TRBV9
CDR3 protein: CASSGWTSGRSTDTQYF
CDR3 DNA: TGTGCCAGCAGCGGGTGGACTAGCGGGAGAAGCACAGATACGCAGTATTTT

J gene: TRBJ1-2
clone size: .
D gene: .
V gene: TRBV5-5
CDR3 protein: CASSLVWPDYGYTF
CDR3 DNA: TGTGCCAGCAGCTTGGTATGGCCGGACTATGGCTACACCTTC

J gene: TRBJ2-1
clone size: .
D gene: TRBD2
V gene: TRBV19
CDR3 protein: CASSRTSPGEQFF
CDR3 DNA: TGTGCCAGTAGCCGGACTAGCCCCGGTGAGCAGTTCTTC

J gene: TRBJ2-7
clone size: .
D gene: TRBD1
V gene: TRBV5-1
CDR3 protein: CASSLATGGTYEQYF
CDR3 DNA: TGCGCCAGCAGCTTGGCCACAGGGGGGACCTACGAGCAGTACTTC

J gene: TRBJ2-1
clone size: once
D gene: .
V gene: TRBV11-2
CDR3 protein: CASSLPYNEQFF
CDR3 DNA: TGTGCCAGCAGCTTACCCTACAATGAGCAGTTCTTC

J gene: TRBJ2-1
clone size: .
D gene: .
V gene: TRBV6-5
CDR3 protein: CASSYLASPEQFF
CDR3 DNA: TGTGCCAGCAGTTACCTTGCTAGCCCCGAGCAGTTCTTC

J gene: TRBJ2-2
clone size: .
D gene: .
V gene: TRBV7-6
CDR3 protein: CASSLAGVPTTGELFF
CDR3 DNA: TGTGCCAGCAGCTTAGCGGGAGTCCCAACCACCGGGGAGCTGTTTTTT

J gene: TRBJ2-2
clone size: .
D gene: .
V gene: TRBV5-8
CDR3 protein: CASSLGHMNTGELFF
CDR3 DNA: TGTGCCAGCAGCTTGGGACATATGAACACCGGGGAGCTGTTTTTT

J gene: TRBJ2-3
clone size: once
D gene: TRBD1
V gene: TRBV5-5
CDR3 protein: CASSLKDRGTDTQYF
CDR3 DNA: TGTGCCAGCAGCTTGAAGGACAGGGGCACAGATACGCAGTATTTT

J gene: TRBJ1-1
clone size: .
D gene: .
V gene: TRBV30
CDR3 protein: CACTTVVDTEALF
CDR3 DNA: TGTGCCTGCACGACCGTAGTGGACACTGAAGCTCTCTTT